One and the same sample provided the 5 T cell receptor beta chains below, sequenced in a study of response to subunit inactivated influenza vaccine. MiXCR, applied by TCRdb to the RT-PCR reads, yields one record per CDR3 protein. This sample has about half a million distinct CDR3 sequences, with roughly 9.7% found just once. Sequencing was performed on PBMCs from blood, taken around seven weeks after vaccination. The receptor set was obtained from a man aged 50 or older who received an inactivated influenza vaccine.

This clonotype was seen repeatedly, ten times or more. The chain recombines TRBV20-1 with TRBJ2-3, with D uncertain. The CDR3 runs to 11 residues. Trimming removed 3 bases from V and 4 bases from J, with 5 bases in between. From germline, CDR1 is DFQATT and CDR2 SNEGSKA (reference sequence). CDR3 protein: CSASPADTQYF. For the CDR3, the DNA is TGCAGTGCTAGTCCTGCAGATACGCAGTATTTT.

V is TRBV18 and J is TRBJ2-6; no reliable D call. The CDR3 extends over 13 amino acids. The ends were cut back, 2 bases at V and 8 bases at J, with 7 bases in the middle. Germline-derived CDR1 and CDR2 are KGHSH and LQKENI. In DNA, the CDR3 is TGTGCCAGCTCACCAGGGGTATCCAACGTCCTGACTTTC. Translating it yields CASSPGVSNVLTF.

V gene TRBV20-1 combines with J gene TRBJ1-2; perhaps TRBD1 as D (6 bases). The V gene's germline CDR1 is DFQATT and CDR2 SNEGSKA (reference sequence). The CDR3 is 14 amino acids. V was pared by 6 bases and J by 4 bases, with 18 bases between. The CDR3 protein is CSATARQASYGYTF. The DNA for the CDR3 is TGCAGTGCCACCGCTCGACAGGCGTCCTATGGCTACACCTTC.

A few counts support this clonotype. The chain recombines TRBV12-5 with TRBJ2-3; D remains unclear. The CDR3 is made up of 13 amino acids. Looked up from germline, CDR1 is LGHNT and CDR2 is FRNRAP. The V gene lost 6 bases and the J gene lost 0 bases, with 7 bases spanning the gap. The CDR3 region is CASGLLSTDTQYF. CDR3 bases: TGTGCTAGTGGCCTGTTGAGCACAGATACGCAGTATTTT.

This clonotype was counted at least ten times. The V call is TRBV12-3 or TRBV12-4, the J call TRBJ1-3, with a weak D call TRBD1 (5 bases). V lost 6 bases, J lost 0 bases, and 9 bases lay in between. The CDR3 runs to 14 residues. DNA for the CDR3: TGTGCCAGCAGAGGGGTCAGCTCTGGAAACACCATATATTTT. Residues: CASRGVSSGNTIYF.